Listed here are 25 T cell receptor beta chains from one sample, sequenced in a study of shared clonotypes between healthy human individuals. Assay used: immunoSEQ multiplex PCR; TCRdb lists only in-frame clones, some missing. The sample carries about 680,000 clones, about three quarters recorded once. Sequencing used memory CD4+ T cells sorted from blood. The subset denotes: CD45RA-negative fraction. These receptors came from a woman aged 30 to 39 in good health.

The genes are TRBV5-1 and TRBJ2-1; D is unresolved. The V end was cut by 5 bases, the J end by 5 bases, with 11 bases between. The CDR3 consists of 13 residues. Germline CDR1 reads SGHRS; CDR2 reads YFSETQ. The CDR3 DNA follows: TGCGCCAGCAGTCCGGGCAGTAACAATGAGCAGTTCTTC. Translation gives CASSPGSNNEQFF.

J is TRBJ2-7 and V is TRBV10-3, with D unresolved. V was cut by 0 bases and J by 1 base, with 4 bases left in between. The CDR3 consists of 13 residues. CDR1 and CDR2 (germline): ENHRY, SYGVKD. The CDR3 is CAISESKSYEQYF. The CDR3 nucleotides read TGTGCCATCAGTGAGTCGAAATCCTACGAGCAGTACTTC.

The rearrangement uses TRBV21-1 and TRBJ2-1; the DNA was not compared with TRBD2, the D call given in the table. TRBV21-1 is assigned pseudogene status. The CDR3 consists of 16 residues. DNA for the CDR3: TGTGCCAGCAGCAAAGCGGGGGGACTAGGGAACAATGAGCAGTTCTTC. This encodes CASSKAGGLGNNEQFF.

The rearrangement links TRBV6-6 to TRBJ2-7; D gene unclear. The CDR3 extends over 14 amino acids. The V gene's germline CDR1 is MNHNY and CDR2 SVGAGI (reference sequence). With 1 base removed from V and 3 bases from J, the gap between germline ends came to 10 bases. The CDR3 coding sequence is TGTGCCAGCAGTTACTATAGCAGAGACTACGAGCAGTACTTC. It is translated as CASSYYSRDYEQYF.

This chain connects TRBV9 to TRBJ2-5; D assignment may be TRBD1 or TRBD2 (5 bases each). Germline CDR1 is SGDLS and CDR2 is YYNGEE. V lost 3 bases to trimming and J lost 5 bases, with 17 bases between them. CDR3 size: 15 residues. The CDR3 spells CASSGTGTSSETQYF. The DNA for the CDR3 is TGTGCCAGCAGCGGAACCGGGACCTCTTCGGAGACCCAGTACTTC.

J is TRBJ1-5 and V is TRBV19; D might be TRBD1 (5 bases). Germline V gene lookup returns CDR1 LNHDA and CDR2 SQIVND (reference sequence). The CDR3 consists of 15 residues. Trimming stripped 0 bases from V and 1 base from J, with 7 bases between. CDR3 coding DNA: TGTGCCAGTAGTATAGAGGAGGGGAGCAATCAGCCCCAGCATTTT. Residues: CASSIEEGSNQPQHF.

For this clone: It is likely a read error: a sequence one base away is far more abundant. The sample has other DNA sequences that encode this CDR3 too. J is TRBJ1-3 and V is TRBV28; D ambiguous. There are 13 residues in the CDR3. The germline V gene has CDR1 MDHEN and CDR2 SYDVKM. The CDR3 is CASSLFTGNTIYF. The CDR3 DNA reads as TGTGCCAGCAGTTTGTTCACCGGAAATACCATATATTTT.

The chain carries TRBV28 and TRBJ2-1, with TRBD2 matching 11 bases. CDR3 size: 17 residues. Per germline, CDR1 MDHEN and CDR2 SYDVKM. After removal of 4 bases from V and 3 bases from J, the junction contained 8 bases not matched to a gene. In DNA form, the CDR3 reads TGTGCCAGCAGTTCGACTAGCGGGAACAGAATCTACAATGAGCAGTTCTTC. The encoded protein is CASSSTSGNRIYNEQFF.

There are many counts of this clone. V gene TRBV2 combines with J gene TRBJ2-5; 8 bases line up with TRBD2. The germline V gene encodes CDR1 SNHLY and CDR2 FYNNEI. The CDR3 extends over 14 amino acids. Germline trimming cut 6 bases from V and 5 bases from J; bases unmatched to any gene: 8. DNA of the CDR3: TGTGCCAGCAGAGAGCGGGAGATACGGGAGACCCAGTACTTC. Translation: CASREREIRETQYF.

DNA of the CDR3: TGCGCCAGCAGTGAATGGGGGACTAGCGGGAGGGCCGGGGAGACCCAGTACTTC. As protein: CASSEWGTSGRAGETQYF. V is TRBV10-2 and J is TRBJ2-5, with 16 bases fitting TRBD2. Germline loops: CDR1 WSHSY, CDR2 SAAADI. This CDR3 contains 18 residues. The junction had 9 bases not matched to a gene; V was cut back by 3 bases and J by 5 bases.

The chain joins TRBV7-2 to TRBJ2-3, with D possibly TRBD1 on 6 matching bases. This CDR3 region has 16 residues. V was shortened by 5 bases and J by 3 bases, with 18 bases between the two germline ends. Looked up from germline, CDR1 is SGHTA and CDR2 is FQGNSA. CDR3: CASSPWAAQGTDTQYF. The CDR3, as DNA: TGTGCCAGCAGCCCCTGGGCAGCCCAGGGGACAGATACGCAGTATTTT.

V gene TRBV5-6 combines with J gene TRBJ2-3; D remains unclear. V was shortened by 2 bases and J by 0 bases, with 10 bases between the two germline ends. The V gene's germline CDR1 is SGHDT and CDR2 YYEEEE. The CDR3 length is 15 residues. The CDR3 nucleotides are TGTGCCAGCAGCTTTGTTGGAACTAGCACAGATACGCAGTATTTT. This sequence encodes CASSFVGTSTDTQYF.

V and J are TRBV7-2 and TRBJ2-7; 7 bases align to TRBD2. V lost 3 bases to trimming and J lost 7 bases; unmatched junction nucleotides: 6. Germline CDR1 reads SGHTA; CDR2 reads FQGNSA. The CDR3 covers 13 residues. CDR3 sequence: CASSFQRDLEQYF. In nucleotides, the CDR3 is TGTGCCAGCAGCTTCCAGCGGGACCTGGAGCAGTACTTC.

The chain links TRBV30 to TRBJ2-5; tentatively, D is TRBD1 (6 bases). CDR1 and CDR2 (germline): GTSNPN, SVGIG (reference sequence). This CDR3 has 14 residues. V was shortened by 3 bases and J by 9 bases, with 20 bases between the two germline ends. CDR3: CAWRGEPGDGSQYF. As DNA, the CDR3 is TGTGCCTGGAGGGGGGAGCCAGGGGATGGATCCCAGTACTTC. Together with reference TRBV30 and TRBJ2-5, the CDR3 gives the full variable domain: SQTIHQWPATLVQPVGSPLSLECTVEGTSNPNLYWYRQAAGRGLQLLFYSVGIGQISSEVPQNLSASRPQDRQFILSSKKLLLSDSGFYLCAWRGEPGDGSQYFGPGTRLLVL.

J is TRBJ2-7 and V is TRBV7-3, with a weak D call TRBD1 (5 bases). From germline, CDR1 is SGHTA and CDR2 FQGTGA. Trimming pared 2 bases from V and 0 bases from J, leaving 17 bases between. The CDR3 totals 17 residues. CDR3: CASSLSNARAPSYEQYF. The CDR3 bases are TGTGCCAGCAGCTTATCGAACGCCAGGGCCCCCTCCTACGAGCAGTACTTC.

This clone came up many times. V is TRBV6-5 and J is TRBJ1-5; no firm D call. V was shortened by 5 bases and J by 2 bases, with 10 bases between the two germline ends. The CDR3 covers 14 residues. CDR1 MNHEY and CDR2 SVGAGI come from the germline V gene. The CDR3 reads CASSLNPGNQPQHF. The DNA for the CDR3 is TGTGCCAGCAGTCTTAATCCAGGCAATCAGCCCCAGCATTTT.

The chain is built from TRBV11-2 and TRBJ2-3; D is uncertain. V was clipped by 1 base and J by 0 bases, with 5 bases between them. Germline lookup yields CDR1 SGHAT and CDR2 FQNNGV. The length of the CDR3 is 14 residues. In DNA form, the CDR3 reads TGTGCCAGCAGCTTAGCCAGGAGCACAGATACGCAGTATTTT. Translated: CASSLARSTDTQYF.

V and J are TRBV14 and TRBJ2-3; D call uncertain. V lost 4 bases and J 1 base, leaving 24 bases between the germline ends. The CDR3 is 19 amino acids. Germline V gene data show CDR1 as SGHDN and CDR2 as FVKESK. CDR3 nucleotides: TGTGCCAGCAGCCCTCGGCGACTGACCTCGTTAGGACGCACAGATACGCAGTATTTT. This translates into CASSPRRLTSLGRTDTQYF.

The genes are TRBV28 and TRBJ2-5; D may be TRBD1 (6 bases). The CDR3 sequence is 14 residues long. CDR1 and CDR2 from the germline V gene are MDHEN and SYDVKM. Trimming pared 4 bases from V and 2 bases from J, leaving 11 bases between. This CDR3 reads CASSSRTVQETQYF. The CDR3, as DNA: TGTGCCAGCAGTTCCCGGACAGTTCAAGAGACCCAGTACTTC. The variable domain in full, with the rest retrieved from reference TRBV28 and TRBJ2-5, is DVKVTQSSRYLVKRTGEKVFLECVQDMDHENMFWYRQDPGLGLRLIYFSYDVKMKEKGDIPEGYSVSREKKERFSLILESASTNQTSMYLCASSSRTVQETQYFGPGTRLLVL.

V gene TRBV2 combines with J gene TRBJ2-7, with TRBD1 as a possible D gene (6 bases). The V end lost 7 bases, the J end lost 3 bases, and 13 bases lay between the germline ends. Germline CDR1 is SNHLY and CDR2 is FYNNEI. CDR3 length: 13 residues. CDR3 DNA: TGTGCCAGCACAGGGGACCTAAACTACGAGCAGTACTTC. Encoded protein: CASTGDLNYEQYF. Full variable domain (remainder filled in from reference TRBV2 and TRBJ2-7): EPEVTQTPSHQVTQMGQEVILRCVPISNHLYFYWYRQILGQKVEFLVSFYNNEISEKSEIFDDQFSVERPDGSNFTLKIRSTKLEDSAMYFCASTGDLNYEQYFGPGTRLTVT.

This clone was counted only a few times. This rearrangement joins TRBV6-1 to TRBJ1-4; 7 nucleotides align to TRBD1. With 2 bases clipped from V and 8 bases from J, the junction kept 11 bases outside the gene matches. The V gene's germline CDR1 is MNHNS and CDR2 SASEGT. The CDR3 runs to 16 residues. In nucleotides, the CDR3 is TGTGCCAGCAGTGAATCGACGACAGGGCGAGGAGAAAAACTGTTTTTT. Its translation: CASSESTTGRGEKLFF.

The chain uses TRBV6-6 and TRBJ2-1, with TRBD2 matching over 14 bases. This CDR3 is built from 15 residues. Germline V lookup: CDR1 MNHNY, CDR2 SVGAGI (reference sequence). V trimming: 4 bases; J trimming: 6 bases; junction bases outside the gene matches: 2. The CDR3 DNA reads as TGTGCCAGCAGTTTGGGACTAGCGGGAGTCAATGAGCAGTTCTTC. This gives the protein CASSLGLAGVNEQFF.

The chain uses TRBV28 and TRBJ1-5; D not resolved. The CDR3 consists of 15 residues. Germline CDR1 and CDR2: MDHEN and SYDVKM. V dropped 6 bases and J dropped 7 bases, with 19 bases sitting between them. DNA of the CDR3: TGTGCCAGCAGCCGTTACCATCTAGAGACCCAGCCCCAGCATTTT. Its protein is CASSRYHLETQPQHF.

The CDR3 DNA reads as TGCGCCAGCTCAATCAACACAGGGGCATTTGCGAACACTGAAGCTTTCTTT. Translating it yields CASSINTGAFANTEAFF. The chain combines TRBV4-1 with TRBJ1-1; 7 bases agree with TRBD1. Trimming took 8 bases from V and 1 from J; bases not matched to a gene: 16. The CDR3 runs to 17 residues. Per the germline V gene, CDR1 is MGHRA and CDR2 is YSYEKL.

J is TRBJ2-3 and V is TRBV11-2, with 13 bases aligning to TRBD2. From germline, CDR1 is SGHAT and CDR2 FQNNGV. CDR3 length: 16 residues. V was clipped by 3 bases and J by 0 bases; unmatched bases: 0. The CDR3 loop reads CASSLGLAGSTDTQYF. CDR3 DNA: TGTGCCAGCAGCTTGGGACTAGCGGGGAGCACAGATACGCAGTATTTT.